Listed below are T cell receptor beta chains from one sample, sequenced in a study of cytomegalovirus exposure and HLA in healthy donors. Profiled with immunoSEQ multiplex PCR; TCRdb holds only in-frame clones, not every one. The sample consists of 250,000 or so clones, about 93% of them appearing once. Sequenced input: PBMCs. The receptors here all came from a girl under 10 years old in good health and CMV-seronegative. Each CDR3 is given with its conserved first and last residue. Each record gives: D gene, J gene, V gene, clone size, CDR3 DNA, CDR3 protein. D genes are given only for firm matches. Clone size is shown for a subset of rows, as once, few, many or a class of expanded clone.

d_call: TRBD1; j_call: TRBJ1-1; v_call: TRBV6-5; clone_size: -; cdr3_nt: TGTGCCAGCAGTCGGGACAGGGTGGCTTTCTTT; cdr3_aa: CASSRDRVAFF
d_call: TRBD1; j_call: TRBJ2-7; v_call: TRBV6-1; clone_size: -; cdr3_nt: TGTGCCAGCAGTGGAGTCATGGGACAGGCCTACGAGCAGTACTTC; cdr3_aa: CASSGVMGQAYEQYF
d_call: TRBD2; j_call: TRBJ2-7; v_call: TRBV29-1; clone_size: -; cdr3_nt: TGCAGCGTTTGGGGGAGGGTCGGGACCACCTCCTACGAGCAGTACTTC; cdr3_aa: CSVWGRVGTTSYEQYF
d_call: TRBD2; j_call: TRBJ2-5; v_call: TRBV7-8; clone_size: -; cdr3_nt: TGTGCCAGCAGTAGGCGGGAGGGCGAGACGGCCCAGTACTTC; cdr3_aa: CASSRREGETAQYF
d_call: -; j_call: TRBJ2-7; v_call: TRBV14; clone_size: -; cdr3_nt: TGTGCCAGCAGCCAAGAGGTCGGCTCCTACGAGCAGTACTTC; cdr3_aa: CASSQEVGSYEQYF
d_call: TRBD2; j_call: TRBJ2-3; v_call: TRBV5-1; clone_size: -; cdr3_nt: TGCGCCAGCAGTAGCGGGGGGGGCACAGATACGCAGTATTTT; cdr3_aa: CASSSGGGTDTQYF
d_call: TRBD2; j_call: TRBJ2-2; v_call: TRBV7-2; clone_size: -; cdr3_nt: TGTGCCAGCAGCTCGGGACTAGCGGCGAACACCGGGGAGCTGTTTTTT; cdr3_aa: CASSSGLAANTGELFF
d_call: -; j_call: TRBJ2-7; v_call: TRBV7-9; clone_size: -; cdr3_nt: TGTGCCAGCAGCGGCCCAGGGTTGGCTCTGGACGAGCAGTACTTC; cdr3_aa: CASSGPGLALDEQYF
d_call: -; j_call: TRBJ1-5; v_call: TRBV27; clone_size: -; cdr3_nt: TGTGCCAGCAGTTTATGGCAGGCTCAGCCCCAGCATTTT; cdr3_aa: CASSLWQAQPQHF
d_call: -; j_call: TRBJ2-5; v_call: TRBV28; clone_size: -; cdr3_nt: TGTGCCAGCAGTTTTCAGGGAATAGTGGAGACCCAGTACTTC; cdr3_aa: CASSFQGIVETQYF
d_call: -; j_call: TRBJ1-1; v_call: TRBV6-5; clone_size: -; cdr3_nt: TGTGCCAGCAGTTACTCGCCCAGTCCACACACTGAAGCTTTCTTT; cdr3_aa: CASSYSPSPHTEAFF
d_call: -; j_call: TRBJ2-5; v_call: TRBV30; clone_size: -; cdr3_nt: TGCGCCTGGAGGCGATCTGAGACCCAGTACTTC; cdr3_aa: CAWRRSETQYF
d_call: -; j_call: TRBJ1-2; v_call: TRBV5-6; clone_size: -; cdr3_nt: TGTGCCAGCAGCGTAGATAACTATGGCTACACCTTC; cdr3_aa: CASSVDNYGYTF
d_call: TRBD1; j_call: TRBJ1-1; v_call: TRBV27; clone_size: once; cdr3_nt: TGTGCCAGCGGGTTTACAGGGGGTTCCGAAGCTTTCTTT; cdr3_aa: CASGFTGGSEAFF
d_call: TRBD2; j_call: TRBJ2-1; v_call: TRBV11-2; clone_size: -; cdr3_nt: TGTGCCAGCAGCTTGAGCGGGGGATACTACAATGAGCAGTTCTTC; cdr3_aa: CASSLSGGYYNEQFF
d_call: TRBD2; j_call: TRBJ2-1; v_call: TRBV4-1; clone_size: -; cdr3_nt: TGCGCCAGCAGCCAAGCGCTAGCGGGGCACCCTTACAATGAGCAGTTCTTC; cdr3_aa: CASSQALAGHPYNEQFF
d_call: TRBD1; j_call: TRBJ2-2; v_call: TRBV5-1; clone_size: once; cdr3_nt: TGCGCCAGCAGCTTCGTCCGGGACAGTACCACCGGGGAGCTGTTTTTT; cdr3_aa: CASSFVRDSTTGELFF
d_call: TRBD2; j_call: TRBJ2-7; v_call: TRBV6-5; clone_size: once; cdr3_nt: TGTGCCAGCAGTTACTCGGTGGGACTAGCGGCCTACGAGCAGTACTTC; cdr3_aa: CASSYSVGLAAYEQYF
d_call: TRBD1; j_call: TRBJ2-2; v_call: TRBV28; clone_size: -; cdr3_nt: TGTGCCCTGGGGGGGACAGGGCCCTCCGGGGAGCTGTTTTTT; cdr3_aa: CALGGTGPSGELFF
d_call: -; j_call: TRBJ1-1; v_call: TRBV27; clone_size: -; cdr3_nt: TGTGCCAGCAGTTACACGGGGGTTTTTATGAACACTGAAGCTTTCTTT; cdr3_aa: CASSYTGVFMNTEAFF
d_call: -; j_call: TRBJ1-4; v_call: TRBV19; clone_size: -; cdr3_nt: TGTGCCAGTGGTTACAGGGCGATGGGTGAAAAACTGTTTTTT; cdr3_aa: CASGYRAMGEKLFF
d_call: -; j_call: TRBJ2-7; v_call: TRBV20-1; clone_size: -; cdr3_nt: TGCAGTGCTAGACTATCCTACGAGCAGTACTTC; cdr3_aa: CSARLSYEQYF
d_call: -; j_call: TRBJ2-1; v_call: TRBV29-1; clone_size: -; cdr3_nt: TGCAGCGTTGAAGAACCCCCAGGGAAAGTGAATGAGCAGTTCTTC; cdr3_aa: CSVEEPPGKVNEQFF
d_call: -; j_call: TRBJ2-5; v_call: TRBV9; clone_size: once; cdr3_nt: TGTGCCAGCAGCGTAATGGGACTCGAAGAGACCCAGTACTTC; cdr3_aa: CASSVMGLEETQYF
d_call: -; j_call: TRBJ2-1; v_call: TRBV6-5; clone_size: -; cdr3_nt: TGTGCCAGCAGAGAGCCTAGCAATGAGCAGTTCTTC; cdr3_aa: CASREPSNEQFF
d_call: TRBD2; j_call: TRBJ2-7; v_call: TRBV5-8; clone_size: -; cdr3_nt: TGTGCCAGCAGCTTGGACGGGAGGGCGGTGAGGGAGCAGTACTTC; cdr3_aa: CASSLDGRAVREQYF
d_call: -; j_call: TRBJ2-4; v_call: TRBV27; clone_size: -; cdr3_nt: TGTGCCAGCAGTTTATCGGTTGCGGCCAAAAACATTCAGTACTTC; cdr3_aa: CASSLSVAAKNIQYF
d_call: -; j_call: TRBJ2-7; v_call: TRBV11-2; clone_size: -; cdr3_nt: TGTGCCAGCAGTTTAAAGGGGCACGAGCAGTACTTC; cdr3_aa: CASSLKGHEQYF
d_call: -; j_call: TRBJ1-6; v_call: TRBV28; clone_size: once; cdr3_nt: TGTGCCAGCAGTTCCGGACATTCCGCGGTCTCACCCCTCCACTTT; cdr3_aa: CASSSGHSAVSPLHF
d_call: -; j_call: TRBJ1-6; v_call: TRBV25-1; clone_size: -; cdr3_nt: TGTGCCAGCAGTGAGGTTCTGGGGCAGGAAGTTTCACCCCTCCACTTT; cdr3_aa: CASSEVLGQEVSPLHF
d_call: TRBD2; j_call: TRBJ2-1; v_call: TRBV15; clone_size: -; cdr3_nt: TGTGCCACCAGCAAAACTAGCGGACCGAGCTCCTACAATGAGCAGTTCTTC; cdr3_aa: CATSKTSGPSSYNEQFF
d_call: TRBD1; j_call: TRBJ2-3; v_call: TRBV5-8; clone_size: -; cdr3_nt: TGTGCCAGCAGCAAAGGACAGGGTTTGGGCACAGATACGCAGTATTTT; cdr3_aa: CASSKGQGLGTDTQYF
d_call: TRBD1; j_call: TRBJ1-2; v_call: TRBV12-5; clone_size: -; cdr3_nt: TGTGCTAGTGTCCTAGGGACAGGGGACGACTATGGCTACACCTTC; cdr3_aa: CASVLGTGDDYGYTF
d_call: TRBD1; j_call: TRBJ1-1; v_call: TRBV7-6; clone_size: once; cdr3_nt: TGTGCCAGCAGCCTAGGACAGGGGAACACTGAAGCTTTCTTT; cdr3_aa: CASSLGQGNTEAFF
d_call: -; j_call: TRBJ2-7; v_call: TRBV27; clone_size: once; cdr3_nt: TGTGCCACCATTAAAGCCTCCGAGCAGTACTTC; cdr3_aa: CATIKASEQYF
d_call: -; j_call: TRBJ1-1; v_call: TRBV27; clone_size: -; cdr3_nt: TGTGCCAGCAGTCCTAAACAGGGACCCACTGAAGCTTTCTTT; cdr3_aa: CASSPKQGPTEAFF
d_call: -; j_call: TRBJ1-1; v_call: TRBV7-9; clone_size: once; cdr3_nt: TGTGCCAGCAGCGGCAGGGTGGTGGCTGAAGCTTTCTTT; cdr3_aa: CASSGRVVAEAFF
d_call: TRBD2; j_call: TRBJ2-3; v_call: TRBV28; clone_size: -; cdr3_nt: TGTGCCAGCAGTTCCCTTCTAGCGGGGAGGGCAGATACGCAGTATTTT; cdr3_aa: CASSSLLAGRADTQYF
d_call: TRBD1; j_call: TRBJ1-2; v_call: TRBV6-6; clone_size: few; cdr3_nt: TGTGCCAGCAGTTACTCCAGGGGGCGCTATGGCTACACCTTC; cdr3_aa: CASSYSRGRYGYTF
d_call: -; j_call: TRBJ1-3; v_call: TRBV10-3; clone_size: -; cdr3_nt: TGTGCCATCAGTGAGCTAGGAGGCAGTATTTCGGGAAACACCATATATTTT; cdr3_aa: CAISELGGSISGNTIYF
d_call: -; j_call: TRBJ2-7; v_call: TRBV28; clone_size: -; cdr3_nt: TGTGCCAGCAGGCGGGGACAGAGCTACGAGCAGTACTTC; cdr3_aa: CASRRGQSYEQYF
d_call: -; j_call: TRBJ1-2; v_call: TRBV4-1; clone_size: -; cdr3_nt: TGCGCCAGCAGCCAAGGGTTCCAGGGTCGTGGCTACACCTTC; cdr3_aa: CASSQGFQGRGYTF
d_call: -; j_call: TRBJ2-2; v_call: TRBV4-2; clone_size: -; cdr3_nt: TGTGCCAGCATCTCCGACAGCCACGCGAACACCGGGGAGCTGTTTTTT; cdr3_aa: CASISDSHANTGELFF
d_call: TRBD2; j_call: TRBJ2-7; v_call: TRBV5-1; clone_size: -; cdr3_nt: TGCGCCAGCAGCCCGGGGGGGGCCTACGAGCAGTACTTC; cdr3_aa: CASSPGGAYEQYF
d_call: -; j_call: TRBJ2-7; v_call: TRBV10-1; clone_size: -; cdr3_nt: TGCGCCAGCAGTGATTGGGGCCACGAGCAGTACTTC; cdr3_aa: CASSDWGHEQYF
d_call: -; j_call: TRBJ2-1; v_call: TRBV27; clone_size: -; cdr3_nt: TGTGCCAGCAGCCCATACCGGGGGGCGGGGGACAATGAGCAGTTCTTC; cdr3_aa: CASSPYRGAGDNEQFF
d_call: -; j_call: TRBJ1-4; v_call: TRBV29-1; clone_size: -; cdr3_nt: TGCAGCGTTGAAGCGGCGGGGTCTGAAAAACTGTTTTTT; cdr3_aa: CSVEAAGSEKLFF
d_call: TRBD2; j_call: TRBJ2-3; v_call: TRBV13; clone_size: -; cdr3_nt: TGTGCCAGCAGTCCCCCCCTTCCGAGCGGGGGCACAGATACGCAGTATTTT; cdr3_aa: CASSPPLPSGGTDTQYF
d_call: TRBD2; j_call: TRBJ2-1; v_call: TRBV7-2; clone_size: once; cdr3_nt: TGTGCCAGCAGCTTAGCTCTAGCGGGGGGTGTTCTGGGGCAGTTCTTC; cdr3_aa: CASSLALAGGVLGQFF